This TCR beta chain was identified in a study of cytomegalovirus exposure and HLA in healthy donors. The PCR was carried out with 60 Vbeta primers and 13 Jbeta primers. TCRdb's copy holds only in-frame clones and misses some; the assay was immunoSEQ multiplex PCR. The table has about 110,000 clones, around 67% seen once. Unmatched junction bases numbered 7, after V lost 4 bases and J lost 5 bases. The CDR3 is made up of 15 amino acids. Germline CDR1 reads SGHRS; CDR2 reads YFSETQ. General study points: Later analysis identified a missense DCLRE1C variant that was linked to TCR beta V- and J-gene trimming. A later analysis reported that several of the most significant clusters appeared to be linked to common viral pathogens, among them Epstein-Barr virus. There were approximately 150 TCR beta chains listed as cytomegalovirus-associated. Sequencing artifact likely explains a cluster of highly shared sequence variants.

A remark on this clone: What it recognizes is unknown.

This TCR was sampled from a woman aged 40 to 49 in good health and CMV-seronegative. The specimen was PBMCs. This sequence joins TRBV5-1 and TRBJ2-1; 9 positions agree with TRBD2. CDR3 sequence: CASSRTSGPDNEQFF. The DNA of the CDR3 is TGCGCCAGCAGCAGAACTAGCGGGCCTGACAATGAGCAGTTCTTC.